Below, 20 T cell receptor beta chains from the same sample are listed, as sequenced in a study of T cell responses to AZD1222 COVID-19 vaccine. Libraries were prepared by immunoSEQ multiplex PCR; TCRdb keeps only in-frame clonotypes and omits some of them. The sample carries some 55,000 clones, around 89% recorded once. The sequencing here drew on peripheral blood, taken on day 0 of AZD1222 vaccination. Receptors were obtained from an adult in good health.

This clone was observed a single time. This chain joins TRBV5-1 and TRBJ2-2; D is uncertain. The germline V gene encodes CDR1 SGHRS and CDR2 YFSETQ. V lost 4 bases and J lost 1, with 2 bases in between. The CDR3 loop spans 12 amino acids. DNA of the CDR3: TGCGCCAGCAGCCAGAACACCGGGGAGCTGTTTTTT. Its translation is CASSQNTGELFF.

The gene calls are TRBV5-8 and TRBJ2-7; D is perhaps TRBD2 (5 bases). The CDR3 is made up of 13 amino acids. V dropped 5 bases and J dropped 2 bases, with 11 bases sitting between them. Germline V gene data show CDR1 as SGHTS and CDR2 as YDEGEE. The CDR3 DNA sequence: TGTGCCAGCAGTCAGAGGGCCGCCTACGAGCAGTACTTC. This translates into CASSQRAAYEQYF.

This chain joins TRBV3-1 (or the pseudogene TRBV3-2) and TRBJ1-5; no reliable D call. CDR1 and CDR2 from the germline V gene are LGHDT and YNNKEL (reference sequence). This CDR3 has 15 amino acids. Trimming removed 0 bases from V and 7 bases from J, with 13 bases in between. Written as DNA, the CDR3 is TGTGCCAGCAGCCAAGATAGTGTGGCAAGCCAGCCCCAGCATTTT. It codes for CASSQDSVASQPQHF.

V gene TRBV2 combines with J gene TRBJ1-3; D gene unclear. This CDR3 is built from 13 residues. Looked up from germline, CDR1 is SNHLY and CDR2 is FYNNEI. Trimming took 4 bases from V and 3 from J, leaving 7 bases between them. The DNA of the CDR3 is TGTGCCAGCAGTGTAATGGGTGGAAACACCATATATTTT. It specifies CASSVMGGNTIYF.

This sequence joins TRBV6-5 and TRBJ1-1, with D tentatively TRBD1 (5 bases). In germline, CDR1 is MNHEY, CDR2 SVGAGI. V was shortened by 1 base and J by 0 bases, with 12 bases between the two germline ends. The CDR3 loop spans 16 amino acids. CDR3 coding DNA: TGTGCCAGCAGTTACTTACAGGTCGACATGAACACTGAAGCTTTCTTT. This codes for CASSYLQVDMNTEAFF.

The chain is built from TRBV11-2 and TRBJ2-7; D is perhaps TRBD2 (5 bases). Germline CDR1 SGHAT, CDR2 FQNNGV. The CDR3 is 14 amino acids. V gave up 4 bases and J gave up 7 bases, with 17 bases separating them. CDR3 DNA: TGTGCCAGCAGCTCCCGACGAGGGTTGGAAGAGCAGTACTTC. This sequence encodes CASSSRRGLEEQYF.

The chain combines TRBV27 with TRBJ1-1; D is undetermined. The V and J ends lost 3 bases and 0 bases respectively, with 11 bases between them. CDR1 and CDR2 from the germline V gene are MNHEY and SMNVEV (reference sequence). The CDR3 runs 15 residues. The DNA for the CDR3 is TGTGCCAGCAGTTTGAATGTGTGGGTGAACACTGAAGCTTTCTTT. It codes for CASSLNVWVNTEAFF.

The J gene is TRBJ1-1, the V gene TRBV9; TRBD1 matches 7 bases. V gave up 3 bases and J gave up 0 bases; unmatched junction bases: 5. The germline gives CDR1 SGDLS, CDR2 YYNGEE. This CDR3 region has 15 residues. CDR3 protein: CASSARTGLNTEAFF. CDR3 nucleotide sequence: TGTGCCAGCAGCGCTAGGACAGGATTGAACACTGAAGCTTTCTTT. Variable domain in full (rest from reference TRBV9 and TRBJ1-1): DSGVTQTPKHLITATGQRVTLRCSPRSGDLSVYWYQQSLDQGLQFLIQYYNGEERAKGNILERFSAQQFPDLHSELNLSSLELGDSALYFCASSARTGLNTEAFFGQGTRLTVV.

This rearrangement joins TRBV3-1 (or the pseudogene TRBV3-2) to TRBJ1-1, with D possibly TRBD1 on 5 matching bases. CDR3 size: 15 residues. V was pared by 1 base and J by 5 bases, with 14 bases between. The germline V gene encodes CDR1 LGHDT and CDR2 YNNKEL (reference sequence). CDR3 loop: CASSQVLGGRTEAFF. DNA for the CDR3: TGTGCCAGCAGCCAAGTGTTGGGGGGGAGGACTGAAGCTTTCTTT.

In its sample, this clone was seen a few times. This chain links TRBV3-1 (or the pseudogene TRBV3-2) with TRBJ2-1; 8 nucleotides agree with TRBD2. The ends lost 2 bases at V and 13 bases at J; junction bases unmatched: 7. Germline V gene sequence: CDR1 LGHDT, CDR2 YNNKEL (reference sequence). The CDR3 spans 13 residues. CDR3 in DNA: TGTGCCAGCAGCCAAACTTCACTAGCGGTCCAGTTCTTC. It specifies CASSQTSLAVQFF.

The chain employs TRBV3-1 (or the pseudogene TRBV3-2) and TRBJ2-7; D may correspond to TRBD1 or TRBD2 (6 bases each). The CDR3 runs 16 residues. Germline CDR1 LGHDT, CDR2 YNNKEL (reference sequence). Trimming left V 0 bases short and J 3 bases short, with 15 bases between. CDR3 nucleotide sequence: TGTGCCAGCAGCCAAGATTGGAGGGGGTTAGACTACGAGCAGTACTTC. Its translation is CASSQDWRGLDYEQYF.

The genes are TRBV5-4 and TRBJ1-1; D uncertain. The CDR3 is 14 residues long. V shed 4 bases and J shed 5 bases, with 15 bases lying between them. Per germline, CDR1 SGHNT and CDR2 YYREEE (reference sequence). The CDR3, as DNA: TGTGCCAGCAGCCCGCGGGGTGGGCGGACTGAAGCTTTCTTT. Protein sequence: CASSPRGGRTEAFF. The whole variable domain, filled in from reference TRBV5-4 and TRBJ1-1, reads ETGVTQSPTHLIKTRGQQVTLRCSSQSGHNTVSWYQQALGQGPQFIFQYYREEENGRGNFPPRFSGLQFPNYSSELNVNALELDDSALYLCASSPRGGRTEAFFGQGTRLTVV.

The CDR3: CATSSPPTQAGQFF. The CDR3 DNA reads TGTGCCACCAGCAGCCCACCGACCCAGGCCGGGCAGTTCTTC. The genes are TRBV15 and TRBJ2-1; D remains ambiguous. The germline V gene has CDR1 LNHNV and CDR2 YYDKDF (reference sequence). Trimming cost V 3 bases and J 12 bases, with 18 bases left between them. CDR3 length equals 14 residues.

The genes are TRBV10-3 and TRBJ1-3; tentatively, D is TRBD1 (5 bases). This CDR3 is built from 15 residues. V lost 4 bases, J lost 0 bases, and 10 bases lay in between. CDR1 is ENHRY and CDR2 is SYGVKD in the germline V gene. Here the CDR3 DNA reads TGTGCCATCAGTGGACAGTCAGGCTCTGGAAACACCATATATTTT. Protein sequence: CAISGQSGSGNTIYF.

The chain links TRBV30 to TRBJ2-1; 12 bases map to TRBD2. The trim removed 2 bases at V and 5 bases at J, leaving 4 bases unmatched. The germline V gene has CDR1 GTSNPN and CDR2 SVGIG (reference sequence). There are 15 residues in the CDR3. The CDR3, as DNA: TGTGCCTGGAGTCCGGGACTAGCGGGCCACAATGAGCAGTTCTTC. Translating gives CAWSPGLAGHNEQFF.

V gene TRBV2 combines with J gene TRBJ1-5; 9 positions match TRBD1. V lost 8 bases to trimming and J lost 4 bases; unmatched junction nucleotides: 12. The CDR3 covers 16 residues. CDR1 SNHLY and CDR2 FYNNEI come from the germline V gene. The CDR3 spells CASLPTRTGVNQPQHF. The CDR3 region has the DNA TGTGCCAGCTTACCGACTCGGACAGGGGTGAATCAGCCCCAGCATTTT.

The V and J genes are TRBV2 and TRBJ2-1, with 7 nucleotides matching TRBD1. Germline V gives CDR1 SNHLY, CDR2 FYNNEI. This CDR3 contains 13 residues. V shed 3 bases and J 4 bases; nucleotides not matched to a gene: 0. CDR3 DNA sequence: TGTGCCAGCAGTGACAGGGGGTACAATGAGCAGTTCTTC. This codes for CASSDRGYNEQFF.

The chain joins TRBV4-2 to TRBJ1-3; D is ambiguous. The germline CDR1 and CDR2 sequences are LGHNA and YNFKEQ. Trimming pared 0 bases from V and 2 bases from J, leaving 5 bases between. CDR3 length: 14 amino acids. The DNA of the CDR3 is TGTGCCAGCAGCCAAGAGGTGGCTGGAAACACCATATATTTT. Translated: CASSQEVAGNTIYF.

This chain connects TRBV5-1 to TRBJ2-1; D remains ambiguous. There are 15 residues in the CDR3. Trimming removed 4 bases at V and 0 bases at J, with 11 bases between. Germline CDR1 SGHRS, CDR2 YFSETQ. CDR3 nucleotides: TGCGCCAGCAGCGTGGCCCCTCCCTCCTACAATGAGCAGTTCTTC. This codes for CASSVAPPSYNEQFF. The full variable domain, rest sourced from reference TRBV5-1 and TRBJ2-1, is KAGVTQTPRYLIKTRGQQVTLSCSPISGHRSVSWYQQTPGQGLQFLFEYFSETQRNKGNFPGRFSGRQFSNSRSEMNVSTLELGDSALYLCASSVAPPSYNEQFFGPGTRLTVL.

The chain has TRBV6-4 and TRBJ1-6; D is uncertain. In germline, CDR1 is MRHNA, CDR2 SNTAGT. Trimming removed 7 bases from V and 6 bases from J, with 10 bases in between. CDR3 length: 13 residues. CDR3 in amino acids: CASKLATNSPLHF. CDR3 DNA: TGTGCCAGCAAGTTGGCCACTAATTCACCCCTCCACTTT.